One T cell receptor (beta chain) is described in this entry. Repertoires were generated with immunoSEQ multiplex PCR, while TCRdb's copy carries only in-frame clones and drops some. The sample includes about 120,000 clones, around 94% of them seen just once. Resected material from corrective heart surgery provided the thymus tissue analysed. J gave up 2 bases and V 5 bases, and 7 bases lay outside the gene matches. This CDR3 spans 15 amino acids. The germline V gene encodes CDR1 MNHNY and CDR2 SVGAGI (reference sequence). This record comes from a study of human thymus T cells. The sequence was collected from a boy under two years old with a congenital heart defect but otherwise immunologically healthy. Sequenced sample: thymus tissue. The V call is TRBV6-6, the J call TRBJ2-5; TRBD2 matches 8 bases. The CDR3 bases are TGTGCCAGCAGTGATGGGACTAGGAAACAAGAGACCCAGTACTTC. Amino acid sequence: CASSDGTRKQETQYF.